This T cell receptor beta chain comes out of a study of beta chain features in type 1 diabetes. Study-wide findings and caveats: Lower insertion and higher deletion counts appeared at VDJ junctions in type 1 diabetes patients.

What was sequenced were expressed TCRB transcripts, since all of the isolated RNA had been reverse transcribed. Clones were read by immunoSEQ multiplex PCR, and TCRdb kept only the in-frame ones, dropping some. The sample consists of around 340,000 clones, 15% to 20% of them appearing once. This clone was detected a few times. No antigen is known for it. The CDR3 consists of 12 residues. Trimming at V came to 6 bases and at J to 11 bases, leaving 9 bases not matched to a gene. Germline CDR1 reads LGHNA; CDR2 reads YNFKEQ. CD4+ cells of the naive, central memory, regulatory and stem cell-like memory types were sorted via CD45RO/CCR7/CD25/CD127/CD95/CD27.

The sample taken for sequencing was naive CD4+ T cells from blood. V is TRBV4-2 and J is TRBJ1-1; 7 bases are shared with TRBD1. This receptor was identified in a woman between 18 and 30 years old in good health. CDR3 DNA sequence: TGTGCCAGCAGTCTATACAGGGGAAAGGCTTTCTTT. Protein sequence: CASSLYRGKAFF.